One TCR beta chain is described in this entry. Antigen specificity is unknown. The V gene's germline CDR1 is SGHRS and CDR2 YFSETQ. The junction had 14 bases not matched to a gene; V was cut back by 3 bases and J by 3 bases. The CDR3 loop spans 17 amino acids. Libraries were prepared by immunoSEQ multiplex PCR; TCRdb keeps only in-frame clonotypes and omits some of them. The sample contains around 50,000 clones, roughly three quarters of which appear only once. This sample was taken from a study of OX40 agonist ivuxolimab in advanced cancers. Study-wide results and caveats: With doses of 0.1 to 3.0 mg/kg, CD4+ and CD8+ blood T cells had undergone clonal expansion by week 6. More expanded clones were found, on average, in CD8+ than in CD4+ T cells.

Sample: CD4+ or CD8+ T cells sorted from blood, taken in a trial of the OX40 agonist ivuxolimab. The clonotype was recovered from an adult with an advanced solid tumor such as melanoma, head and neck, liver or kidney cancer. The rearrangement joins TRBV5-1 to TRBJ2-5, with 7 bases matching TRBD2. The CDR3: CASSSDAGGRGKETQYF. For the CDR3, the DNA is TGCGCCAGCAGCTCAGACGCCGGGGGGAGGGGCAAAGAGACCCAGTACTTC. Full variable domain (rest looked up from reference TRBV5-1 and TRBJ2-5): KAGVTQTPRYLIKTRGQQVTLSCSPISGHRSVSWYQQTPGQGLQFLFEYFSETQRNKGNFPGRFSGRQFSNSRSEMNVSTLELGDSALYLCASSSDAGGRGKETQYFGPGTRLLVL.